A selection of T cell receptor beta chains follows, all from one sample in a study of identical twins. In TCRdb, the 5' RACE reads were re-called with MiXCR into one record per CDR3 protein. This sample yields 570,000 or so distinct CDR3 sequences, of which more than 9% are seen a single time; around 3.1% belongs to the top ten. These same records also appear under a second study, on yellow fever vaccine responses in identical twins.

Sequencing was carried out using PBMCs. The receptor source for this set is a woman between 18 and 30 years old in good health. The CDR3 runs from the conserved cysteine through the conserved F or W. Each record gives: V gene, clone size, J gene, D gene, CDR3 protein, CDR3 DNA. A D gene is named only where the DNA matches it firmly. The size entry is marked missing in some rows and otherwise reads once, few, many or a size class.

v_gene: TRBV6-1
abundance: few
j_gene: TRBJ2-5
d_gene: TRBD1
CDR3aa: CASSEASDRVFDYF
CDR3nt: TGTGCCAGCAGTGAAGCTTCGGACAGGGTGTTCGATTACTTC

v_gene: TRBV7-2
abundance: few
j_gene: TRBJ2-5
d_gene: .
CDR3aa: CASSLAQRVYQETQYF
CDR3nt: TGTGCCAGCAGCTTAGCCCAGCGGGTGTACCAAGAGACCCAGTACTTC

v_gene: TRBV7-8
abundance: .
j_gene: TRBJ2-5
d_gene: TRBD2
CDR3aa: CASSHPLAGGPWEETQYF
CDR3nt: TGTGCCAGCAGCCACCCTCTAGCGGGAGGGCCCTGGGAGGAGACCCAGTACTTC

v_gene: TRBV7-2
abundance: .
j_gene: TRBJ2-1
d_gene: TRBD2
CDR3aa: CASSPPTSAIHNEQFF
CDR3nt: TGTGCCAGCAGCCCCCCGACTAGCGCGATACACAATGAGCAGTTCTTC

v_gene: TRBV7-6
abundance: many
j_gene: TRBJ2-7
d_gene: .
CDR3aa: CASSPTGTGEQYF
CDR3nt: TGTGCCAGCAGCCCAACAGGAACGGGCGAGCAGTACTTC

v_gene: TRBV5-1
abundance: few
j_gene: TRBJ2-7
d_gene: .
CDR3aa: CASSLAGGGAWEQYF
CDR3nt: TGCGCCAGCAGCTTGGCCGGAGGGGGGGCCTGGGAGCAGTACTTC

v_gene: TRBV12-3/TRBV12-4
abundance: few
j_gene: TRBJ2-1
d_gene: .
CDR3aa: CTFSLVRGLNSYNEQFF
CDR3nt: TGTACCTTCAGTTTAGTTAGGGGACTCAACTCCTACAATGAGCAGTTCTTC

v_gene: TRBV11-2
abundance: .
j_gene: TRBJ2-1
d_gene: .
CDR3aa: CASSFERATAGSYNEQFF
CDR3nt: TGTGCCAGCAGCTTTGAGCGGGCCACGGCGGGCTCCTACAATGAGCAGTTCTTC

v_gene: TRBV7-2
abundance: .
j_gene: TRBJ2-1
d_gene: TRBD1
CDR3aa: CASSTTGQGSNEQFF
CDR3nt: TGTGCCAGCAGCACCACAGGACAGGGCTCAAATGAGCAGTTCTTC

v_gene: TRBV18
abundance: .
j_gene: TRBJ2-1
d_gene: TRBD1
CDR3aa: CASSQTGVSYNEQFF
CDR3nt: TGTGCCAGCTCACAGACAGGGGTCTCCTACAATGAGCAGTTCTTC

v_gene: TRBV6-2/TRBV6-3
abundance: .
j_gene: TRBJ1-1
d_gene: .
CDR3aa: CASSYSRQAIMNTEAFF
CDR3nt: TGTGCCAGCAGTTACTCCAGACAGGCGATTATGAACACTGAAGCTTTCTTT

v_gene: TRBV20-1
abundance: many
j_gene: TRBJ2-2
d_gene: .
CDR3aa: CSARSLDGPNTGELFF
CDR3nt: TGCAGTGCTAGATCCCTTGACGGGCCAAACACCGGGGAGCTGTTTTTT

v_gene: TRBV10-3
abundance: few
j_gene: TRBJ2-3
d_gene: TRBD1
CDR3aa: CAISVSGQGADTQYF
CDR3nt: TGTGCCATCAGTGTGTCAGGACAGGGGGCAGATACGCAGTATTTT

v_gene: TRBV5-1
abundance: many
j_gene: TRBJ2-5
d_gene: TRBD2
CDR3aa: CASSDLAGEETQYF
CDR3nt: TGCGCCAGCAGCGATCTAGCGGGGGAAGAGACCCAGTACTTC

v_gene: TRBV2
abundance: many
j_gene: TRBJ1-1
d_gene: TRBD1
CDR3aa: CASSDDRGEFGAFF
CDR3nt: TGTGCCAGCAGTGACGACAGGGGGGAATTTGGAGCTTTCTTT

v_gene: TRBV29-1
abundance: .
j_gene: TRBJ2-2
d_gene: TRBD1
CDR3aa: CSVEVQGTGELFF
CDR3nt: TGCAGCGTTGAGGTACAGGGGACCGGGGAGCTGTTTTTT

v_gene: TRBV7-9
abundance: many
j_gene: TRBJ2-5
d_gene: .
CDR3aa: CASSLADETQYF
CDR3nt: TGTGCCAGCAGCTTAGCGGATGAGACCCAGTACTTC

v_gene: TRBV6-2/TRBV6-3
abundance: few
j_gene: TRBJ1-1
d_gene: TRBD1
CDR3aa: CASRTDRGWTEAFF
CDR3nt: TGTGCCAGCAGGACGGACAGGGGATGGACTGAAGCTTTCTTT

v_gene: TRBV29-1
abundance: .
j_gene: TRBJ2-2
d_gene: .
CDR3aa: CSVAKATGELFF
CDR3nt: TGCAGCGTTGCTAAGGCCACCGGGGAGCTGTTTTTT

v_gene: TRBV5-1
abundance: .
j_gene: TRBJ2-1
d_gene: TRBD2
CDR3aa: CASSLTSGRASNEQFF
CDR3nt: TGCGCCAGCAGCTTGACCAGCGGGAGGGCCTCCAATGAGCAGTTCTTC

v_gene: TRBV7-2
abundance: .
j_gene: TRBJ2-5
d_gene: .
CDR3aa: CASGRDQWQETQYF
CDR3nt: TGTGCCAGCGGGCGGGACCAGTGGCAGGAGACCCAGTACTTC

v_gene: TRBV15
abundance: many
j_gene: TRBJ1-6
d_gene: TRBD1
CDR3aa: CATSRGRDRGSPLHF
CDR3nt: TGTGCCACCAGCAGAGGTCGGGACAGAGGTTCACCCCTCCACTTT

v_gene: TRBV20-1
abundance: few
j_gene: TRBJ2-7
d_gene: TRBD2
CDR3aa: CSARGGSSSYEQYF
CDR3nt: TGCAGTGCTAGGGGGGGGTCAAGCTCCTACGAGCAGTACTTC